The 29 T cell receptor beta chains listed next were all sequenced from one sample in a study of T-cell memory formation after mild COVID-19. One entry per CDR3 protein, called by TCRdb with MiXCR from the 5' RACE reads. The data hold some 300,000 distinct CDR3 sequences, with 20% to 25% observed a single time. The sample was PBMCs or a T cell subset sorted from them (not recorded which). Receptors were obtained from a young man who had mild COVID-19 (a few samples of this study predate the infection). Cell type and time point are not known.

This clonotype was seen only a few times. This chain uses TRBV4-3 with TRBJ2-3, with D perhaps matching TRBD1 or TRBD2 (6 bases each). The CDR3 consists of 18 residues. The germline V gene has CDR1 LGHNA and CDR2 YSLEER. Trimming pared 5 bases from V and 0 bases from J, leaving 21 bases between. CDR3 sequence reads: CASSSPRGRVSSTDTQYF. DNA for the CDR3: TGCGCCAGCAGCTCGCCACGGGGGCGAGTCTCTAGCACAGATACGCAGTATTTT.

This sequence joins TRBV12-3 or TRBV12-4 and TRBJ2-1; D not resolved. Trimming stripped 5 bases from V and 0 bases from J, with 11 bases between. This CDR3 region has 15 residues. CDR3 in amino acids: CASSQQTISYNEQFF. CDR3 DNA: TGTGCCAGCAGTCAACAGACCATCTCCTACAATGAGCAGTTCTTC.

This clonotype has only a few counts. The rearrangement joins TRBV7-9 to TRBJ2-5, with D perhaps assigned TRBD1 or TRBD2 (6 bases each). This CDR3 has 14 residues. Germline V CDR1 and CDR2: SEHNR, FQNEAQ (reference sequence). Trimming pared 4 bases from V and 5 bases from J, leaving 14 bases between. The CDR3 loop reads CASSYVGGKETQYF. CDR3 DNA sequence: TGTGCCAGCAGCTACGTCGGGGGCAAGGAGACCCAGTACTTC.

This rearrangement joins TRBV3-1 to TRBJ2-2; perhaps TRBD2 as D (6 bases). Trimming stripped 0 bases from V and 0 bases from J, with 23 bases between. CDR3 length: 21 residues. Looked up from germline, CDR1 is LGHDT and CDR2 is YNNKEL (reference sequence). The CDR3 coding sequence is TGTGCCAGCAGCCAAGATTCGGGAGTTCCGGCGGCTTTACCGAACACCGGGGAGCTGTTTTTT. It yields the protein CASSQDSGVPAALPNTGELFF.

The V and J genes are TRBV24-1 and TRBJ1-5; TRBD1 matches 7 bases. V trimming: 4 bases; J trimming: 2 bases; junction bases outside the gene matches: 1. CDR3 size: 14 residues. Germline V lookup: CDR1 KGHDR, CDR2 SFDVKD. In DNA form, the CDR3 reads TGTGCCACCAGTGACGGACAGGGCAATCAGCCCCAGCATTTT. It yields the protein CATSDGQGNQPQHF.

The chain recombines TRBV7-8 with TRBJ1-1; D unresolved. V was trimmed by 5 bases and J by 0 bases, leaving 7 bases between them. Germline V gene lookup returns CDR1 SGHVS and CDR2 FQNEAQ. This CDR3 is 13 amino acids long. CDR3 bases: TGTGCCAGCAGCCCACTCATGAACACTGAAGCTTTCTTT. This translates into CASSPLMNTEAFF.

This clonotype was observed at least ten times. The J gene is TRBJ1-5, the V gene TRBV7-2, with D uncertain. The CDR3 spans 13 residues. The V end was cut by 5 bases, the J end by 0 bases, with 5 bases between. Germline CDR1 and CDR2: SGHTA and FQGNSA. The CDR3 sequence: CASSPSSNQPQHF. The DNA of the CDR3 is TGTGCCAGCAGCCCCTCTAGCAATCAGCCCCAGCATTTT. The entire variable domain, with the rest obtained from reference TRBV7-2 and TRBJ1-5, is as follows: GAGVSQSPSNKVTEKGKDVELRCDPISGHTALYWYRQSLGQGLEFLIYFQGNSAPDKSGLPSDRFSAERTGGSVSTLTIQRTQQEDSAVYLCASSPSSNQPQHFGDGTRLSIL.

CDR3 region: CASSLASRGPLSGANVLTF. The CDR3 DNA sequence: TGTGCCAGCAGCTTAGCGAGCAGGGGACCTCTCTCTGGGGCCAACGTCCTGACTTTC. This sequence joins TRBV7-2 and TRBJ2-6; perhaps TRBD1 as D (6 bases). The V gene lost 0 bases and the J gene lost 0 bases, with 15 bases spanning the gap. This CDR3 has 19 amino acids. CDR1 is SGHTA and CDR2 is FQGNSA in the germline V gene.

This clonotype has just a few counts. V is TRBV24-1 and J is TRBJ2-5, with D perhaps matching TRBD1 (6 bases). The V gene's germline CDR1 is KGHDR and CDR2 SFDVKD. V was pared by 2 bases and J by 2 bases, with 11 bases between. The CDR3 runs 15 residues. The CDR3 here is CATSDSQGWQETQYF. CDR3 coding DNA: TGTGCCACCAGTGATTCCCAGGGGTGGCAAGAGACCCAGTACTTC.

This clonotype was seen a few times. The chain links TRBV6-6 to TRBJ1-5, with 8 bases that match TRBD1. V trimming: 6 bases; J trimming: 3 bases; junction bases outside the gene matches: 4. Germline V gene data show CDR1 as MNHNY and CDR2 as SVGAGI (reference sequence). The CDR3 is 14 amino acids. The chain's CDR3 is CASSRDRYNQPQHF. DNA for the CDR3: TGTGCCAGCAGCCGGGACAGGTACAATCAGCCCCAGCATTTT.

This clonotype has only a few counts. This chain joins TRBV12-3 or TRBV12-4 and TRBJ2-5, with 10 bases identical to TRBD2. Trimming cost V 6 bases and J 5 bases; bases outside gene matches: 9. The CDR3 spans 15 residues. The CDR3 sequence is CASSQLAGTVETQYF. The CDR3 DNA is TGTGCCAGCAGCCAACTAGCGGGGACCGTGGAGACCCAGTACTTC.

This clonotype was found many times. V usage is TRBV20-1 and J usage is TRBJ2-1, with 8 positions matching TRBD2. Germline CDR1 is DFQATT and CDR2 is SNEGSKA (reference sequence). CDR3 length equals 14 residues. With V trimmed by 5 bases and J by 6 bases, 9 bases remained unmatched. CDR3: CSAPRSSGINEQFF. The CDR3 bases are TGCAGTGCTCCGCGGAGTAGCGGGATCAATGAGCAGTTCTTC.

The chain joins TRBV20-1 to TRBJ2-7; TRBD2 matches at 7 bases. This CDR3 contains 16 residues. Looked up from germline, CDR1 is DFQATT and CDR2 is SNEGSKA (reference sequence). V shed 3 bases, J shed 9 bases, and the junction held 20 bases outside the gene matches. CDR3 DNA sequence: TGCAGTGCTAGGGTTGACTCAGCGGGGCAGGCTCCGAGGCAGTACGTC. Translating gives CSARVDSAGQAPRQYV.

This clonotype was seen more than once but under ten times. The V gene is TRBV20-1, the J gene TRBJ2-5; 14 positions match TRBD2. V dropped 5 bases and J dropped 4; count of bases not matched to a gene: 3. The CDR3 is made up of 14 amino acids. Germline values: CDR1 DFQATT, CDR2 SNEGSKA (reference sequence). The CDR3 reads CSARLAGGRETQYF. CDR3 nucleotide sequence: TGCAGTGCTCGACTAGCGGGGGGGCGAGAGACCCAGTACTTC.

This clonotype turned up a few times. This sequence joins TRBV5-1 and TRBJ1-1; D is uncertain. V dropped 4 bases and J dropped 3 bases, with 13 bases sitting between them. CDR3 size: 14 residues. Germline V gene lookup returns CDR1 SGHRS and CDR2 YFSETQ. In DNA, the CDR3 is TGCGCCAGCAGCAGGACCCCCGGGGACACTGAAGCTTTCTTT. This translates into CASSRTPGDTEAFF.

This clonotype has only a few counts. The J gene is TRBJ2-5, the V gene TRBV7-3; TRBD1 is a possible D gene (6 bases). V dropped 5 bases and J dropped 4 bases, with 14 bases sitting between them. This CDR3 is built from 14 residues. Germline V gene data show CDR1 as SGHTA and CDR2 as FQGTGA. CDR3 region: CASSQGGERETQYF. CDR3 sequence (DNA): TGTGCCAGCAGCCAAGGGGGAGAACGAGAGACCCAGTACTTC.

CDR3 bases: TGTGCCAGCAGCTTAGTAGGGACAGCCAACCAAGAGACCCAGTACTTC. Its translation is CASSLVGTANQETQYF. The gene calls are TRBV7-2 and TRBJ2-5; TRBD1 aligns across 7 bases. Germline V gives CDR1 SGHTA, CDR2 FQGNSA. The CDR3 is 16 residues long. V dropped 1 base and J dropped 0; count of bases not matched to a gene: 5.

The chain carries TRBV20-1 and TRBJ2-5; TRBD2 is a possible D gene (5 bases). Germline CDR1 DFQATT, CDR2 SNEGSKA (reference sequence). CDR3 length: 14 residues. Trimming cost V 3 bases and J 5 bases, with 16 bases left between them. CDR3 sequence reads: CSARAGEIYETQYF. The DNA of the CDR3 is TGCAGTGCTAGGGCGGGCGAAATTTACGAGACCCAGTACTTC.

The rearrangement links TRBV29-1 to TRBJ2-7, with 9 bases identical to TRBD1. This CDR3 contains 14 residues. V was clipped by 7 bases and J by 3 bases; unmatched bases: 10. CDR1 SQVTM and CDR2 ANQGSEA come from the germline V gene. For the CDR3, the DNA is TGCAGCGCCAGCCGGGACAGGGATGTCTACGAGCAGTACGTC. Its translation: CSASRDRDVYEQYV.

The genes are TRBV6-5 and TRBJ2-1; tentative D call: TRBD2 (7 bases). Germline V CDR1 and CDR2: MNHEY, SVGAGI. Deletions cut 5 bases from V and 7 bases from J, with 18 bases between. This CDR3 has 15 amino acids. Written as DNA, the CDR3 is TGTGCCAGCAGTACCGGACTAGGGGGAGGGAATGAGCAGTTCTTC. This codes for CASSTGLGGGNEQFF.

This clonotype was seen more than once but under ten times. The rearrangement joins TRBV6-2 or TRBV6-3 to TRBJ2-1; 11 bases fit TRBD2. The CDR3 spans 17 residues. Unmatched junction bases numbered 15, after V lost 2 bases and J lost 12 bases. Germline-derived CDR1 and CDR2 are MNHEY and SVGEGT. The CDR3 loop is CASSYQLAGGSTPWQFF. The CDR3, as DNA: TGTGCCAGCAGTTACCAGCTAGCGGGGGGCTCGACTCCCTGGCAGTTCTTC.

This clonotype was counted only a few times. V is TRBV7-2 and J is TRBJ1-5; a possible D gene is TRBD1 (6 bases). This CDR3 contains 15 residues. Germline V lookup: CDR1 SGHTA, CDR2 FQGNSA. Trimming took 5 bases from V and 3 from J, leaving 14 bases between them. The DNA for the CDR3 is TGTGCCAGCAGCCCCACCAGGGGATTCAATCAGCCCCAGCATTTT. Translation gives CASSPTRGFNQPQHF.

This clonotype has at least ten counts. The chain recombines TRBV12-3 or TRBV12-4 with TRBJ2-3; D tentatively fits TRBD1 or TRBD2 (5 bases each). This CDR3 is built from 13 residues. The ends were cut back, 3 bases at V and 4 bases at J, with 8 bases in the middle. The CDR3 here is CASSFEGSDTQYF. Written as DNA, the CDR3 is TGTGCCAGCAGTTTTGAGGGGTCAGATACGCAGTATTTT.

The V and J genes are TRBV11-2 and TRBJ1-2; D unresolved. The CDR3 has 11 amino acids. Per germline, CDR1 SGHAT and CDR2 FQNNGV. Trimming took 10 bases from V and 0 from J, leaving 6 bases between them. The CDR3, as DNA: TGTGCCACGGCCGCTAACTATGGCTACACCTTC. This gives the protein CATAANYGYTF.

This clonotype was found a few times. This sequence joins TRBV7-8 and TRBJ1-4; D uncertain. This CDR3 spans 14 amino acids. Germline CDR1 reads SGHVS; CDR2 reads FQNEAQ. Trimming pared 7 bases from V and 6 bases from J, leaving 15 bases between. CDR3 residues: CASNRGPDDEKLFF. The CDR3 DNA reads TGTGCCAGCAATCGCGGGCCAGACGATGAAAAACTGTTTTTT. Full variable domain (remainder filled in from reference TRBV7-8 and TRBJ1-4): GAGVSQSPRYKVAKRGQDVALRCDPISGHVSLFWYQQALGQGPEFLTYFQNEAQLDKSGLPSDRFFAERPEGSVSTLKIQRTQQEDSAVYLCASNRGPDDEKLFFGSGTQLSVL.

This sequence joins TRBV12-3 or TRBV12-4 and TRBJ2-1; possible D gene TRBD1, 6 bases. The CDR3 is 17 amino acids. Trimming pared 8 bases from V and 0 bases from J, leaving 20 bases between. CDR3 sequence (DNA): TGTGCCAGCGCCCTCTTCGGGACACTAAGCTCCTACAATGAGCAGTTCTTC. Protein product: CASALFGTLSSYNEQFF.

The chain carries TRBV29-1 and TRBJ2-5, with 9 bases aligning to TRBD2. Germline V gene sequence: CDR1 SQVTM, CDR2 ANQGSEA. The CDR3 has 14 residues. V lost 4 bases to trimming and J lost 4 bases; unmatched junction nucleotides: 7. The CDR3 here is CSVGRAGGRETQYF. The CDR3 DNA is TGCAGCGTTGGTCGAGCGGGGGGACGAGAGACCCAGTACTTC.

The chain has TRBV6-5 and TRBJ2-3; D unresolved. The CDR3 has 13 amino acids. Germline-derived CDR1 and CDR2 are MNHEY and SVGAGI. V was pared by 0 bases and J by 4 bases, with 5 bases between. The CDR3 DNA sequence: TGTGCCAGCAGTTACTCGAAGTCAGATACGCAGTATTTT. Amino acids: CASSYSKSDTQYF.

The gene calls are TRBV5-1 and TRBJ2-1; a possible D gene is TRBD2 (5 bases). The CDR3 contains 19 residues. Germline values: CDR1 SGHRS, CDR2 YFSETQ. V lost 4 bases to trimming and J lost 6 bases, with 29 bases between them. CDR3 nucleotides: TGCGCCAGCAGCAATGTCCTCCGGGGTGGCAGACTACTGGCCAATGAGCAGTTCTTC. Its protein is CASSNVLRGGRLLANEQFF.